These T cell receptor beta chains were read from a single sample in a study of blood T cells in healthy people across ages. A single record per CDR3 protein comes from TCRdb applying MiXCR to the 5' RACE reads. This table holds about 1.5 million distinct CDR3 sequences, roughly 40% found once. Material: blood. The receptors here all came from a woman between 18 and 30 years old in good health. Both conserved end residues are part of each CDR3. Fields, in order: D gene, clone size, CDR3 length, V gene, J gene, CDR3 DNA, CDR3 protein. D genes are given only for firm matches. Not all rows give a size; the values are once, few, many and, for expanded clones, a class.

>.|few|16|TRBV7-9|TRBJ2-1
TGTGCCAGCAGCACGGTACAGGGTAGCTCCTACAATGAGCAGTTCTTC
CASSTVQGSSYNEQFF
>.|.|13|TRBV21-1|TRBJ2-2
TGTGCCAGCAGCAACGGGAACACCGGGGAGCTGTTTTTT
CASSNGNTGELFF
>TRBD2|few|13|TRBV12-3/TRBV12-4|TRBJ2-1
TGTGCCAGCAGTTTAGGCGGGGGTTTTGAGCAGTTCTTC
CASSLGGGFEQFF
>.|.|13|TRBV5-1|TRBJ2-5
TGCGCCAGTACTCCAGGGATAGGAGAGACCCAGTACTTC
CASTPGIGETQYF
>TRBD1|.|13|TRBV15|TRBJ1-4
TGTGCCACCAGCAGGACAGGGAATGAAAAACTGTTTTTT
CATSRTGNEKLFF
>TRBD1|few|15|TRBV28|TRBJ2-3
TGTGCCAGCAGTCAACAGGGGATTGGGACAGATACGCAGTATTTT
CASSQQGIGTDTQYF
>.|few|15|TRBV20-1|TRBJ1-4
TGCAGTGCTAACGGGGCGGGGGGCGCAGATGAAAAACTGTTTTTT
CSANGAGGADEKLFF
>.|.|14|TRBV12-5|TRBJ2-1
TGTGCTAGTGGTTTGGTAGGCACAGCAAATCCGCAGTTCTTC
CASGLVGTANPQFF
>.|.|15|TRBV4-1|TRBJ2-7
TGCGCCAGCAGCCCAACGGGGGACAGACCCTACGAGCAGTACTTC
CASSPTGDRPYEQYF
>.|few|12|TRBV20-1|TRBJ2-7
TGCAGTGCTTGGGACCCTACCTACGAGCAGTACTTC
CSAWDPTYEQYF
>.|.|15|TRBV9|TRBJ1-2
TGTGCCAGCAGCGTAGATGCAGGGGCAAACTATGGCTACACCTTC
CASSVDAGANYGYTF
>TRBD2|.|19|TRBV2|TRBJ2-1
TGTGCCAGCAGTGAAAGTGTGAGGTTAGCGGGGGGGAGATACAATGGGCAGTTCTTC
CASSESVRLAGGRYNGQFF
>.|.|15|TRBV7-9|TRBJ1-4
TGTGCCAGCGCCACCGTAACAGCCGCCCCCGAAAAACTGTTTTTT
CASATVTAAPEKLFF
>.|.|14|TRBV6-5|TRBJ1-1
TGTGCCAGCCAGACCGACAGGCAGTCTCCTGAAGCTTTCTTT
CASQTDRQSPEAFF
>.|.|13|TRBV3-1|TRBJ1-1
TGTGCCAGCAGACAAGAAGGGCTGACTGAAGCTTTCTTT
CASRQEGLTEAFF
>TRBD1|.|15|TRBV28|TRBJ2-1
TGTGCCAGCAGTTTCCGGGACAGGGGGCCCAATGAGCAGTTCTTC
CASSFRDRGPNEQFF
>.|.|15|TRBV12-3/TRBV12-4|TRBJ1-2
TGTGCCAGCAGTACCCAAGCGGGGGTTCACTATGGCTACACCTTC
CASSTQAGVHYGYTF
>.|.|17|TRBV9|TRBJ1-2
TGTGCCAGCAGCACCCCGAAGGACGTCTCGCCTAACTATGGCTACACCTTC
CASSTPKDVSPNYGYTF
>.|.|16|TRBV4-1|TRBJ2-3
TGCGCCAGCAGCCAAGATGTTGGTTTCGGGTGGGATACGCAGTATTTT
CASSQDVGFGWDTQYF
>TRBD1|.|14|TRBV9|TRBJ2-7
TGTGCCAGCAGCCCCCGACAGGGACCGTGGGAGCAGTACTTC
CASSPRQGPWEQYF
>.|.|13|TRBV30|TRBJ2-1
TGTGCCTGGAGTGTGAACACCTACAATGAGCAGTTCTTC
CAWSVNTYNEQFF
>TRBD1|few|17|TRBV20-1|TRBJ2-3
TGCAGTGCGCCGGGACAGGGGACGGGATTAAGCACAGATACGCAGTATTTT
CSAPGQGTGLSTDTQYF
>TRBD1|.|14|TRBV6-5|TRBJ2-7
TGTGCCAGCAGTCGGGACAGTCCCACCTACGAGCAGTACTTC
CASSRDSPTYEQYF
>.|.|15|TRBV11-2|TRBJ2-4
TGTGCCAGCAGGACCGTCTGGGCTGCCAAAAACATTCAGTACTTC
CASRTVWAAKNIQYF
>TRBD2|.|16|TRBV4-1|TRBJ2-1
TGCGCCAGCAGCCAACCACTAGCGCCCTCCTACAATGAGCAGTTCTTC
CASSQPLAPSYNEQFF
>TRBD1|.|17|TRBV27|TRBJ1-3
TGTGCCAGCAGTCCCCGGGGGGCGACAGGGGCTGGAAACACCATATATTTT
CASSPRGATGAGNTIYF
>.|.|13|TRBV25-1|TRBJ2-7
TGTGCCATCCTCTCGCCCGAGCGACACGAGCAGTACTTC
CAILSPERHEQYF
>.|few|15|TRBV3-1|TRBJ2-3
TGTGCCAGCAGTGGTTTCGGAGGGATCACAGATACGCAGTATTTT
CASSGFGGITDTQYF
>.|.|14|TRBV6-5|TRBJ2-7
TGTGCCAGCAGTTACGGGCAGTTTTCCTACGAGCAGTACTTC
CASSYGQFSYEQYF
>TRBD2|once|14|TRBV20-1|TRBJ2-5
TGCAGTGCCAGCCCTATAGGCGGGAGTGGGACCCAGTACTTC
CSASPIGGSGTQYF
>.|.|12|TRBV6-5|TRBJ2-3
TGTGCCAGCAGTTATAGTGAAGATACGCAGTATTTT
CASSYSEDTQYF
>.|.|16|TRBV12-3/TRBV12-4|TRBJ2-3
TGTGCCAGCAGTTTAGGGGGGGGGCTGAGCACAGATACGGAATATTTT
CASSLGGGLSTDTEYF
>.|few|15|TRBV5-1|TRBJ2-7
TGCGCCAGCAGCTTGGAGGGGTTTGGCGGGTACGAGCAGTACTTC
CASSLEGFGGYEQYF
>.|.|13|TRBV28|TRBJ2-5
TGTGCCAGCAGTTTCTCCAGGGTCAATGAGCAGTACTTC
CASSFSRVNEQYF